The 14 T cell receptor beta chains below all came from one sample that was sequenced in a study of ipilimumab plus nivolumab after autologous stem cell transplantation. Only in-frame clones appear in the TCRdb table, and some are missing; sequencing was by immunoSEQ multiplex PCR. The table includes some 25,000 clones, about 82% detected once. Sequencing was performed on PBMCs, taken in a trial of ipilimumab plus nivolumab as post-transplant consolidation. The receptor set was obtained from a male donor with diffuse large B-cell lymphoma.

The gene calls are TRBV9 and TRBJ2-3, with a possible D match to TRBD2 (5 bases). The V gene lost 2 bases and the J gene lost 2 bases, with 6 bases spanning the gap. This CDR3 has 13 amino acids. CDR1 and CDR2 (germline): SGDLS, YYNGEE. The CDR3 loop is CASSVSDTDTQYF. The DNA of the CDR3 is TGTGCCAGCAGCGTTAGCGACACAGATACGCAGTATTTT.

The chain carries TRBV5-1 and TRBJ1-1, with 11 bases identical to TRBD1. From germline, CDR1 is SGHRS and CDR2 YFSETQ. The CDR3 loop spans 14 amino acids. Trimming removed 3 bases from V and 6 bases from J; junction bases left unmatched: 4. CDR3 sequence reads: CASSWGQGVAEAFF. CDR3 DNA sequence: TGCGCCAGCAGCTGGGGACAGGGGGTCGCTGAAGCTTTCTTT.

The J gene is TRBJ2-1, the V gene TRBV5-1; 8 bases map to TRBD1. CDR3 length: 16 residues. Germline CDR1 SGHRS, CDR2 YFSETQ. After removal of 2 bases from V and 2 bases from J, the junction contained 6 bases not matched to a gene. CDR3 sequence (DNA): TGCGCCAGCAGCTTTCAGGGGGCGTCAACCTACAATGAGCAGTTCTTC. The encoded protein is CASSFQGASTYNEQFF.

The DNA for the CDR3 is TGTGCCAGCAGTCAACCGGGACTAGCTGTCACGCAGTATTTT. As protein: CASSQPGLAVTQYF. This sequence joins TRBV5-4 and TRBJ2-3, with 9 positions matching TRBD2. The CDR3 totals 14 residues. CDR1 SGHNT and CDR2 YYREEE come from the germline V gene (reference sequence). The V and J ends lost 5 bases and 9 bases, in that order; junction bases with no gene match: 10. The full variable domain, with the rest looked up from reference TRBV5-4 and TRBJ2-3, is ETGVTQSPTHLIKTRGQQVTLRCSSQSGHNTVSWYQQALGQGPQFIFQYYREEENGRGNFPPRFSGLQFPNYSSELNVNALELDDSALYLCASSQPGLAVTQYFGPGTRLTVL.

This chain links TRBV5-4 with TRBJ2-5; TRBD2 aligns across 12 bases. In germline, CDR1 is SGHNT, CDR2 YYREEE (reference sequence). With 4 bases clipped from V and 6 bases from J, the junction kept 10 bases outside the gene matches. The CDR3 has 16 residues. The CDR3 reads CASSLRTSGVLKTQYF. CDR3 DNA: TGTGCCAGCAGCCTTAGGACTAGCGGGGTGCTGAAGACCCAGTACTTC.

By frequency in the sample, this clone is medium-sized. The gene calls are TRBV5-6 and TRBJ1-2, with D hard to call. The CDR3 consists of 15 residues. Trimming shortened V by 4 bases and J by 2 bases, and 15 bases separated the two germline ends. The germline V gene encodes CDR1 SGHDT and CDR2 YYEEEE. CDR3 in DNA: TGTGCCAGCAGCCCCCTCTCTGCCCAGAACTATGGCTACACCTTC. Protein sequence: CASSPLSAQNYGYTF.

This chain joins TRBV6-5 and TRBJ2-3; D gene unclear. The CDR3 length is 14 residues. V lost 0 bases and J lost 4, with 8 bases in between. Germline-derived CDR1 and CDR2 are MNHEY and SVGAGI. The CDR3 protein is CASSYSRWSDTQYF. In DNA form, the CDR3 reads TGTGCCAGCAGTTACTCTAGGTGGTCAGATACGCAGTATTTT.

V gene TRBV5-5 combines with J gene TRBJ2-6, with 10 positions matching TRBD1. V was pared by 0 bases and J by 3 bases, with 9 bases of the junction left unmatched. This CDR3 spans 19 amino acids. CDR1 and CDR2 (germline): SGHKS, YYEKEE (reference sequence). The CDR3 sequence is CASSLGRTGGLLGANVLTF. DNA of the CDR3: TGTGCCAGCAGCTTGGGCCGGACAGGGGGGCTACTTGGGGCCAACGTCCTGACTTTC.

The CDR3 DNA sequence: TGTGCCAGCAGCTTCCAGACAGGCCACTACGAGCAGTACTTC. The encoded protein is CASSFQTGHYEQYF. This chain links TRBV7-6 with TRBJ2-7; a weak D match, TRBD1 (6 bases). Trimming left V 3 bases short and J 3 bases short, with 12 bases between. This CDR3 is 14 amino acids long. Germline V gene sequence: CDR1 SGHVS, CDR2 FNYEAQ.

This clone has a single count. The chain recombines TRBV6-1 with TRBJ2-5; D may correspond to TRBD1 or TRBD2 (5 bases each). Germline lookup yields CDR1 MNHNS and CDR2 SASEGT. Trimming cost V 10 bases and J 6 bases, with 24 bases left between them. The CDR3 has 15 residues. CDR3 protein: CATLNREGRGKTQYF. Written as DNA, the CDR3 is TGTGCCACCCTAAATCGAGAGGGGAGAGGGAAGACCCAGTACTTC.

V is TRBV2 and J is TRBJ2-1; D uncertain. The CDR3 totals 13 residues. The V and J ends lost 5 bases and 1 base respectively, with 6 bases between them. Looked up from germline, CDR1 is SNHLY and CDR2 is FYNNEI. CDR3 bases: TGTGCCAGCAGTACATGGTCCTACAATGAGCAGTTCTTC. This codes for CASSTWSYNEQFF.

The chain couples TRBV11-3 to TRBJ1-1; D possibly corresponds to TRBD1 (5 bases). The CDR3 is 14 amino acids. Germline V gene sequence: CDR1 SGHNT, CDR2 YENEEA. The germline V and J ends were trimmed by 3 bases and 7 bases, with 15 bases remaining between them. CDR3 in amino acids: CASSLGGIIVEAFF. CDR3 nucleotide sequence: TGTGCCAGCAGCTTGGGGGGGATTATTGTTGAAGCTTTCTTT.

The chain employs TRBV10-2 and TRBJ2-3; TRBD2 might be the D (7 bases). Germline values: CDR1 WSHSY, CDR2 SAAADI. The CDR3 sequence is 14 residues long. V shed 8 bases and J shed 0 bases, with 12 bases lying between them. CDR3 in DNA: TGCGCCAGCCGCGGGGGCCCTAGCACAGATACGCAGTATTTT. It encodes CASRGGPSTDTQYF.

The CDR3 region has the DNA TGTGCCAGCAGCTTAGGTTTTAGTGGGACAGATACGCAGTATTTT. Its translation is CASSLGFSGTDTQYF. The rearrangement uses TRBV7-2 and TRBJ2-3; D is undetermined. This CDR3 spans 15 amino acids. V was pared by 1 base and J by 3 bases, with 11 bases between. The germline CDR1 and CDR2 sequences are SGHTA and FQGNSA. The full variable domain, completed using reference TRBV7-2 and TRBJ2-3, is GAGVSQSPSNKVTEKGKDVELRCDPISGHTALYWYRQSLGQGLEFLIYFQGNSAPDKSGLPSDRFSAERTGGSVSTLTIQRTQQEDSAVYLCASSLGFSGTDTQYFGPGTRLTVL.